This T cell receptor beta chain stems from a study of CD8+CD57+ T cells in acquired aplastic anemia (dated by TCRdb to 2016 to 2018). Some background on the complete study: DNA extracted from sorted CD4+ and CD8+ cells had a mean of roughly 3.4 ug, with a range of roughly 0.19 to 27.4 ug. Mean read counts for healthy donor samples were about 10.8 million for CD4+ cells and fewer than 12 million for CD8+ cells. The paper's findings and limits, for the study overall: No significant difference in CD8+ Simpson's diversity was found between patients and healthy controls (P=0.060). Roughly 30 CD8+ CDR3 sequences were shared between patients and controls but appeared highly expressed in patients and within their immunodominant clones.

A remark on this clonotype: No cognate antigen has been identified for it. No much larger clone is present one base from it, and per-base qualities are unavailable.

The study deep-sequenced TCR repertoires of sorted CD4+ and CD8+ blood T cells from severe aplastic anemia patients and healthy subjects. Ficoll-Paque density gradient centrifugation was used to isolate peripheral blood mononuclear cells. Before DNA was extracted, CD4+ and CD8+ T cells were sorted using either FACS or magnetic beads. TCR beta VDJ combination and CDR3 sequence profiling used genomic DNA as the template. TCR repertoire sequencing was run on an Illumina HiSeq 2000. The study's own analysis went as follows. Repertoire assessment relied on Simpson's diversity index, CDR3 size and DJ length profiles, and TRBV/TRBJ rearrangement plots. The most abundant DNA sequence in the deep sequencing data was taken as the immunodominant clone. CDR3 amino acid sequences were checked for sharing across subjects and were also compared against the VDJdb database and published repertoires. The public sequencing data were trimmed at Q25 with fastp and processed into clonotypes with MiXCR by TCRdb, which kept only in-frame beta chains. Each record represents a unique CDR3 protein, reported with the most common genes and DNA among its rows. TCRdb assigned the V and J calls; the authors' analysis was not used. This sample is represented by some 150,000 distinct CDR3 sequences; 41% of them were singletons. The ten largest clones represent 7.5% to 9.5% of the sample.

The CDR3 holds 16 amino acids from the cysteine to the phenylalanine. Only the CDR3 DNA is retained, 48 bases long and in frame from the first base. V loses 1 base of germline sequence and J loses 4 bases, and the interval between the two ends is 18 bases. The germline V gene (reference sequence) specifies SGHKS as CDR1 and YYEKEE as CDR2. The rearrangement combines TRBV5-5 with TRBJ2-7; perhaps TRBD2 is the D gene, with 6 bases matching. The sequenced material came from sorted CD4+, CD8+, or CD8+CD57+ T cells (not recorded which) from PBMCs. This clonotype was obtained from a human donor in good health, serving as a control. The CDR3 is CASSLRGGQSGYEQYF. In nucleotide form, the sequence is TGTGCCAGCAGCTTGAGGGGAGGCCAGTCGGGATACGAGCAGTACTTC.